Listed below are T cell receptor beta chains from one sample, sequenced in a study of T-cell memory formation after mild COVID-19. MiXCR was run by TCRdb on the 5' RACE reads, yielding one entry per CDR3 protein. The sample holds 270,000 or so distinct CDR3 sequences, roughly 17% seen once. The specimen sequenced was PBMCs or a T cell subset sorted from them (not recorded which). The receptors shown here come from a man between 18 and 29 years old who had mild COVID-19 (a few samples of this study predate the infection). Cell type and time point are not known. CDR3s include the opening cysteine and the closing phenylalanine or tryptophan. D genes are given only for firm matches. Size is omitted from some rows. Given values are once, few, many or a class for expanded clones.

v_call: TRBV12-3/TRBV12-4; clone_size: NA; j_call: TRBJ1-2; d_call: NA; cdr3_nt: TGTGCCAGCAGTCCAGGGAACTATGGCTACACCTTC; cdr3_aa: CASSPGNYGYTF
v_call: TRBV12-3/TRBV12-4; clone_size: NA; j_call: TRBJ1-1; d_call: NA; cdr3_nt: TGTGCCAGCAGTTACTTTCGAGGACTCGAAGCTTTCTTT; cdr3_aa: CASSYFRGLEAFF
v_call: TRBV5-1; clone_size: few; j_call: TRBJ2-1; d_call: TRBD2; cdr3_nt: TGCGCCAGCACTAGACTAGCGGGGGGGCCCCATGAGCAGTTCTTC; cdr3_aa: CASTRLAGGPHEQFF
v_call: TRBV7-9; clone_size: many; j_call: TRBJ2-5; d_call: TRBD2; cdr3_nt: TGTGCCAGCAGCCCAACGGGGGGGGCTAAAGAGACCCAGTACTTC; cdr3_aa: CASSPTGGAKETQYF
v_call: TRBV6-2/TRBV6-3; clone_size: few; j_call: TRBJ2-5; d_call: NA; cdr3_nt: TGTGCCAGCTTACTCGAGGGTCAAGAGACCCAGTACTTC; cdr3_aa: CASLLEGQETQYF
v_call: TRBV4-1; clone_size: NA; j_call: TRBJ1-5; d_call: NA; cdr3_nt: TGCGCCAGCAGCCTTCGGACAGACAATCAGCCCCAGCATTTT; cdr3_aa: CASSLRTDNQPQHF
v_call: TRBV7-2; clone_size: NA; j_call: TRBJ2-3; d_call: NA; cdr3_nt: TGTGCCAGCAGCTCGCAGGGGACGGTTGATCATACGCAGTATTTT; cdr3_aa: CASSSQGTVDHTQYF
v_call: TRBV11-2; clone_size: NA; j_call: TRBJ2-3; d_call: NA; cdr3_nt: TGTGCCAGCAGGCCCGATAGCGCAGATACGCAGTATTTT; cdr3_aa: CASRPDSADTQYF
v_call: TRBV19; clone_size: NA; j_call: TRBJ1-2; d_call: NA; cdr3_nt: TGTGCCACCCAAACAGGGTCTAACTATGGCTACACCTTC; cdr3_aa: CATQTGSNYGYTF
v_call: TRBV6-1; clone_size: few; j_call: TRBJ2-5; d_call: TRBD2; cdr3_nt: TGTGCCAGCAGTGACTGGCCAGCGGGGAGGGGTGAGACCCAGTACTTC; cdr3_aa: CASSDWPAGRGETQYF
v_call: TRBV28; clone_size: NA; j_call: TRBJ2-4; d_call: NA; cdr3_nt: TGTGCCACCCAGAGGGGGGTAGCGGATTTTAACATTCAGTACTTC; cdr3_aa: CATQRGVADFNIQYF
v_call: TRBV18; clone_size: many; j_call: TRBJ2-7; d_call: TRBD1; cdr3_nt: TGTGCCAGCTCATCAACAGGGGTTAGCGAGCAGTACTTC; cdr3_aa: CASSSTGVSEQYF
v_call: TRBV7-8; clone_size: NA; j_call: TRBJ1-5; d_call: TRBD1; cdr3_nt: TGTGCCAGCAGCTTAAGGCAGGGGGCTCAGCCCCAGCATTTT; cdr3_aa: CASSLRQGAQPQHF
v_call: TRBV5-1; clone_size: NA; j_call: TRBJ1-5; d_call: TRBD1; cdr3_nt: TGCGCCAGCAGTTTGAGGGGACAGGAGAATCAGCCCCAGCATTTT; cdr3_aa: CASSLRGQENQPQHF
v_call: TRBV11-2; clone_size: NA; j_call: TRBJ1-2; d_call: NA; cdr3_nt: TGTGCCATCAGCCCCCGCAACTATGGCTACACCTTC; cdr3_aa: CAISPRNYGYTF
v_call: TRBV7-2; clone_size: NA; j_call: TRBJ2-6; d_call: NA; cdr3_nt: TGTGCCAGCAGCTTAGTTTGGGAGGCCAACGTCCTGACTTTC; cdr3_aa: CASSLVWEANVLTF
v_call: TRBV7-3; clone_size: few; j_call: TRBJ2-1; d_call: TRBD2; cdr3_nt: TGTGCCAGCAGCTTCACTAGCGGCGAGCAGTTCTTC; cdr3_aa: CASSFTSGEQFF
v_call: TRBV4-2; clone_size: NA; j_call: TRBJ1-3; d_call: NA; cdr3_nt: TGTGCCAGCAGCCAAGACGGCGGCTCAGGAAACACCATATATTTT; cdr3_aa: CASSQDGGSGNTIYF
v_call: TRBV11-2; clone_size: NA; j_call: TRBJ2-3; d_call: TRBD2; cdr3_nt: TGTGCCAGCAGCGTCCGGGGCGGGGGGCCAGATACGCAGTATTTT; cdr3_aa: CASSVRGGGPDTQYF
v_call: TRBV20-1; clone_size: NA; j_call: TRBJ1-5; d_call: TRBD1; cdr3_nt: TGCAGTGCTAGCACCGGGACAGGTTATCTTATTCAGCCCCAGCATTTT; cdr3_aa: CSASTGTGYLIQPQHF
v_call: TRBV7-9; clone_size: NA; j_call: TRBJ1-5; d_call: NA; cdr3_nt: TGTGCCAGCAGCACCCATGGGAATCAGCCCCAGCATTTT; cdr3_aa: CASSTHGNQPQHF
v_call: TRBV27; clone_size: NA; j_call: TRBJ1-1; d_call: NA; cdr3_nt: TGTGCCAGTATGAGTTCCGTTTGGGCCAACACTGAAGCTTTCTTT; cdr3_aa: CASMSSVWANTEAFF
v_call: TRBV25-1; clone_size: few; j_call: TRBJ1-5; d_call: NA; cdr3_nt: TGTGCCAGCAGTGCAGGAGGCCTTTATAGCAATCAGCCCCAGCATTTT; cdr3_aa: CASSAGGLYSNQPQHF
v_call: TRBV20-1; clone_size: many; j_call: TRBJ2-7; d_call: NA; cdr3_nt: TGCAGTGCTAGCTCGGCAGGGAGCTCCTACGAGCAGTACTTC; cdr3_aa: CSASSAGSSYEQYF
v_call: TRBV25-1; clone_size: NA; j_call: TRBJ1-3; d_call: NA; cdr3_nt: TGTGCCAGCAGCGACAACAGGGAAAACACCATATATTTT; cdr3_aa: CASSDNRENTIYF
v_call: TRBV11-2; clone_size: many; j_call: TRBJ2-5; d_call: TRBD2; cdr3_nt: TGTGCCAGCAGCCAAGCTCCGATCGGGACTATCGGGGCGGCCCAGTACTTC; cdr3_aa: CASSQAPIGTIGAAQYF
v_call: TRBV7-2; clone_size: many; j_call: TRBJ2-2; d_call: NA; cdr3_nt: TGTGCCAGCAGCTTCGGGGGCGAGACCGGGGAGCTGTTTTTT; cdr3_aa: CASSFGGETGELFF
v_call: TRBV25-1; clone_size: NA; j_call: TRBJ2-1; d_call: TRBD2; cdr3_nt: TGTGCCAGCAGTGAATATACGGGGGGGCCCAATGAGCAGTTCTTC; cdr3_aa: CASSEYTGGPNEQFF
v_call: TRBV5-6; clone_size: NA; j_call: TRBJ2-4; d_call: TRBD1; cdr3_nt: TGTGCCAGCAGCGCCGGACAGGGTAACATTCAGTACTTC; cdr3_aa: CASSAGQGNIQYF